This T cell receptor beta chain is from a study of OX40 agonist ivuxolimab in advanced cancers. Background on the study: Across the patients, intravenous ivuxolimab was delivered every 2 weeks at 0.01 to 10 mg/kg. Patients in dose escalation had liver, melanoma, kidney or head and neck cancers. General study points: Expanded clones belonging to CD8+ T cells outnumbered, on average, those of CD4+.

With baseline, cycle 4 day 1, and cycle 7 day 1 as timepoints, blood was sampled. Note on this clone: What it recognizes is unknown.

The CDR3 consists of 15 residues. V lost 4 bases to trimming and J lost 0 bases, with 13 bases between them. The germline CDR1 and CDR2 sequences are SQVTM and ANQGSEA. The data were produced by immunoSEQ multiplex PCR, yet TCRdb's version contains in-frame clones alone and is incomplete. This table holds about 12,000 clones, 80% to 90% found once. The clonotype was recovered from an adult with an advanced solid tumor such as melanoma, head and neck, liver or kidney cancer. The sample consisted of CD4+ or CD8+ T cells sorted from blood, taken in a trial of the OX40 agonist ivuxolimab. V is TRBV29-1 and J is TRBJ1-3; D uncertain. CDR3 region: CSVVLTGFSGNTIYF. The CDR3 nucleotides read TGCAGCGTTGTATTAACGGGATTCTCTGGAAACACCATATATTTT.